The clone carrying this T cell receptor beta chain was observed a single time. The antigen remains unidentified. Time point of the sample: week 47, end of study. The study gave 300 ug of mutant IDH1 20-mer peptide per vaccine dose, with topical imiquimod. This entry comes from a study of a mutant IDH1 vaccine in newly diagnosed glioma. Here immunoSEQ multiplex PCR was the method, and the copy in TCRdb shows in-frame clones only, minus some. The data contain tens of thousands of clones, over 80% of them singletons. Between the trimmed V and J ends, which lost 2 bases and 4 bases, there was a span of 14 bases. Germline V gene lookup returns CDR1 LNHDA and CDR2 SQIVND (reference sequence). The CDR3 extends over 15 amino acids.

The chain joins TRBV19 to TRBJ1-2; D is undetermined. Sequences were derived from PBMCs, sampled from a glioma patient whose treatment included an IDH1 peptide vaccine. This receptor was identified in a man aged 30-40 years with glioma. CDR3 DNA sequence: TGTGCCAGTAGTATATCTAAGGGTTCCACCTATGGCTACACCTTC. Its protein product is CASSISKGSTYGYTF.